What follows are 5 T cell receptor beta chains derived from one specimen sequenced in a study of low-dose radiotherapy and immunotherapy resistance in tumors. Time point specified: after trial treatment. Treatment in this sample: LDRT plus nivolumab, ipilimumab, low-dose cyclophosphamide and aspirin (RACIN trial). Gene-specific TRAV and TRBV primers were used for first-strand cDNA, covering alpha and beta chains. TCR amplification involved approximately 20 PCR cycles with a constant-region primer and V-primer adapter. Via MiXCR, TCRdb re-called the reads, giving one row per CDR3 protein. The sample consists of approximately 80,000 distinct CDR3 sequences, over 15% of them appearing once. Sequencing used PBMCs, obtained after low-dose radiotherapy plus immunotherapy. All receptors come from a male donor with prostate cancer.

This clonotype was seen repeatedly, ten times or more. The rearrangement uses TRBV5-4 and TRBJ1-5, with D maybe TRBD1 (5 bases). CDR3 length: 14 residues. Looked up from germline, CDR1 is SGHNT and CDR2 is YYREEE (reference sequence). Trimming took off 5 bases at V and 4 bases at J, with 13 bases between the two ends. CDR3 sequence reads: CASSSGTANQPQHF. CDR3 DNA sequence: TGTGCCAGCAGTTCCGGGACCGCGAATCAGCCCCAGCATTTT.

This clonotype was found many times. V is TRBV12-5 and J is TRBJ2-1; 9 nucleotides line up with TRBD1. After removal of 6 bases from V and 1 base from J, the junction contained 7 bases not matched to a gene. The CDR3 covers 16 residues. CDR1 and CDR2 (germline): LGHNT, FRNRAP. The CDR3 loop is CASGETGTGSYNEQFF. CDR3 DNA sequence: TGTGCTAGTGGGGAAACCGGGACAGGGTCCTACAATGAGCAGTTCTTC.

This clonotype was observed many times. The chain carries TRBV7-9 and TRBJ2-5; D ambiguous. V dropped 2 bases and J dropped 5 bases, with 12 bases sitting between them. Germline assignment: CDR1 SEHNR and CDR2 FQNEAQ (reference sequence). The CDR3 has 14 residues. CDR3 bases: TGTGCCAGCAGCTTATCTCCCCGGCCCGAGACCCAGTACTTC. Translation: CASSLSPRPETQYF.

This clonotype was counted many times. The V and J genes are TRBV5-5 and TRBJ1-5, with D unresolved. CDR1 and CDR2 from the germline V gene are SGHKS and YYEKEE (reference sequence). The CDR3 is made up of 13 amino acids. Trimming removed 1 base from V and 4 bases from J, with 6 bases in between. The CDR3 DNA follows: TGTGCCAGCAGCTTGACGGGGAATCAGCCCCAGCATTTT. Its protein is CASSLTGNQPQHF. The whole variable domain, remainder taken from reference TRBV5-5 and TRBJ1-5, is DAGVTQSPTHLIKTRGQQVTLRCSPISGHKSVSWYQQVLGQGPQFIFQYYEKEERGRGNFPDRFSARQFPNYSSELNVNALLLGDSALYLCASSLTGNQPQHFGDGTRLSIL.

This clonotype was counted ten times or more. The chain links TRBV6-6 to TRBJ2-3; TRBD2 might be the D (6 bases). CDR1 is MNHNY, CDR2 SVGAGI, per germline (reference sequence). Trimming cost V 4 bases and J 0 bases, with 14 bases left between them. This CDR3 comprises 16 residues. The CDR3 is CASSSLGGGSTDTQYF. As DNA, the CDR3 is TGTGCCAGCAGTTCGTTAGGAGGAGGGAGCACAGATACGCAGTATTTT.